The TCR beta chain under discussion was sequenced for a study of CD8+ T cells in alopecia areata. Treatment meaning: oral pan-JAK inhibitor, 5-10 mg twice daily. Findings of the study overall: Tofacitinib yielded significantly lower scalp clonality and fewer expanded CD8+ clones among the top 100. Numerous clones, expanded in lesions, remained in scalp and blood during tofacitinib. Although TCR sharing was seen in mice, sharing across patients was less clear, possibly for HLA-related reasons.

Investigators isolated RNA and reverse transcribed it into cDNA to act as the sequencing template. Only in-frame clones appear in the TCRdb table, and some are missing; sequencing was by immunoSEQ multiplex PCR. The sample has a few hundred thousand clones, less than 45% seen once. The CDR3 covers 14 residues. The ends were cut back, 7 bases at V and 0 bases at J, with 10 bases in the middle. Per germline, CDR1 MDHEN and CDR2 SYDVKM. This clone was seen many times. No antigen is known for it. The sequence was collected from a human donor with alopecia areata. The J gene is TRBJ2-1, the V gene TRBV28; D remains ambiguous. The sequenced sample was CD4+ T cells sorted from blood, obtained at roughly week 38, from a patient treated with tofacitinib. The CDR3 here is CASTGSSSYNEQFF. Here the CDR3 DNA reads TGTGCCAGCACAGGCAGCTCCTCCTACAATGAGCAGTTCTTC. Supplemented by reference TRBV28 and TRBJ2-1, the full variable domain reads DVKVTQSSRYLVKRTGEKVFLECVQDMDHENMFWYRQDPGLGLRLIYFSYDVKMKEKGDIPEGYSVSREKKERFSLILESASTNQTSMYLCASTGSSSYNEQFFGPGTRLTVL.